The 31 T cell receptor beta chains below all came from one sample that was sequenced in a study of early T cells in non-severe SARS-CoV-2 infection. TCRdb re-called the 5' RACE reads with MiXCR, one entry per CDR3 protein. The sample comprises 70,000 or so distinct CDR3 sequences, 3.5% to 6% of which are singletons, and 3.5% to 4% rests with the top ten. This material consisted of whole blood, taken at baseline. These TCRs come from an adult who was a healthcare worker with PCR-confirmed SARS-CoV-2 infection or an uninfected control (not recorded which). The donor label of this sample is uncertain.

The rearrangement links TRBV15 to TRBJ2-1; TRBD2 matches at 9 bases. CDR1 and CDR2 (germline): LNHNV, YYDKDF (reference sequence). J gave up 10 bases and V 6 bases, and 7 bases lay outside the gene matches. The CDR3 contains 13 residues. The CDR3 DNA is TGTGCCACCAGAGATAAAGCGGGGGGCGAGCAGTTCTTC. Translated, it gives CATRDKAGGEQFF.

The CDR3 DNA sequence: TGCAGCGGAAGACAGGGACCAAATTCACCCCTCCACTTT. It is translated as CSGRQGPNSPLHF. V usage is TRBV29-1 and J usage is TRBJ1-6; TRBD1 agrees at 7 bases. Germline V gene lookup returns CDR1 SQVTM and CDR2 ANQGSEA. CDR3 length: 13 residues. V lost 7 bases to trimming and J lost 7 bases; unmatched junction nucleotides: 7.

This clonotype was picked up many times. V gene TRBV13 combines with J gene TRBJ1-1, with a weak D call TRBD1 (6 bases). Per germline, CDR1 PRHDT and CDR2 FYEKMQ (reference sequence). The V end lost 2 bases, the J end lost 5 bases, and 12 bases lay between the germline ends. This CDR3 is 14 amino acids long. In DNA form, the CDR3 reads TGTGCCAGCAGCTTAATCACAGGGTCTACTGAAGCTTTCTTT. This gives the protein CASSLITGSTEAFF. Supplemented by reference TRBV13 and TRBJ1-1, the full variable domain reads AAGVIQSPRHLIKEKRETATLKCYPIPRHDTVYWYQQGPGQDPQFLISFYEKMQSDKGSIPDRFSAQQFSDYHSELNMSSLELGDSALYFCASSLITGSTEAFFGQGTRLTVV.

At least ten counts were recorded for this clonotype. This chain joins TRBV30 and TRBJ2-3, with D possibly TRBD2 on 5 matching bases. V lost 0 bases and J lost 10, with 11 bases in between. Germline loops: CDR1 GTSNPN, CDR2 SVGIG (reference sequence). This CDR3 comprises 12 residues. CDR3: CAWSVIARAQYF. The CDR3 region has the DNA TGTGCCTGGAGTGTAATAGCGCGAGCGCAGTATTTT.

The sample holds many counts of this clonotype. The CDR3 here is CASSWAGGNTGELFF. DNA for the CDR3: TGTGCCAGCAGCTGGGCAGGGGGGAACACCGGGGAGCTGTTTTTT. V and J are TRBV11-3 and TRBJ2-2; 7 bases line up with TRBD1. With V trimmed by 4 bases and J by 1 base, 3 bases remained unmatched. Germline V gene data show CDR1 as SGHNT and CDR2 as YENEEA. The CDR3 is 15 residues long.

In this sample, this clonotype turned up many times. V is TRBV4-3 and J is TRBJ1-1; 9 bases agree with TRBD1. There are 15 residues in the CDR3. From germline, CDR1 is LGHNA and CDR2 YSLEER. The V and J ends lost 4 bases and 7 bases, in that order; junction bases with no gene match: 10. The CDR3 sequence: CASSPMPDRGVEAFF. CDR3 coding DNA: TGCGCCAGCAGCCCTATGCCGGACAGGGGAGTTGAAGCTTTCTTT.

This clonotype was seen more than once but under ten times. The V call is TRBV7-8, the J call TRBJ2-7, with 10 bases that match TRBD1. The germline CDR1 and CDR2 sequences are SGHVS and FQNEAQ. The V gene end was trimmed by 3 bases and the J gene end by 2 bases; junction bases not matched to a gene: 4. CDR3 length: 15 residues. Here the CDR3 reads CASSLGQGIAYEQYF. CDR3 nucleotide sequence: TGTGCCAGCAGCTTGGGACAGGGGATAGCCTACGAGCAGTACTTC.

The genes are TRBV5-1 and TRBJ2-3; D is uncertain. The germline V gene encodes CDR1 SGHRS and CDR2 YFSETQ. CDR3 length: 12 residues. V lost 1 base, J lost 7 bases, and 7 bases lay in between. CDR3 bases: TGCGCCAGCAGCTTGAATGATCATACGCAGTATTTT. It codes for CASSLNDHTQYF.

The chain is built from TRBV25-1 and TRBJ1-1; D is uncertain. Germline CDR1 MGHDK, CDR2 SYGVNS. Trimming shortened V by 6 bases and J by 1 base, and 6 bases separated the two germline ends. This CDR3 has 12 residues. Here the CDR3 DNA reads TGTGCCAGCAGGGATAAGAACACTGAAGCTTTCTTT. Translation gives CASRDKNTEAFF.

The chain uses TRBV20-1 and TRBJ2-1; TRBD2 matches 14 bases. This CDR3 has 16 amino acids. Germline V gives CDR1 DFQATT, CDR2 SNEGSKA (reference sequence). Trimming at V came to 2 bases and at J to 4 bases, leaving 4 bases not matched to a gene. CDR3 DNA: TGCAGTGCTAGAAGTCGACTAGCGGGGGGGTACAATGAGCAGTTCTTC. Its translation is CSARSRLAGGYNEQFF.

In this sample, this clonotype turned up many times. This rearrangement joins TRBV7-2 to TRBJ2-2; D perhaps matches TRBD2 (6 bases). The CDR3 loop spans 18 amino acids. V was cut by 2 bases and J by 5 bases, with 21 bases left in between. Germline CDR1 reads SGHTA; CDR2 reads FQGNSA. The CDR3 DNA reads as TGTGCCAGCAGCTTAACCGGGACTTCCTACCACCGTACCGGGGAGCTGTTTTTT. Translation gives CASSLTGTSYHRTGELFF.

This chain links TRBV2 with TRBJ2-2; 11 nucleotides agree with TRBD1. V lost 2 bases, J lost 6 bases, and 2 bases stayed unmatched. The CDR3 sequence is 15 residues long. Per the germline V gene, CDR1 is SNHLY and CDR2 is FYNNEI. As DNA, the CDR3 is TGTGCCAGCAGTGAAACGGGACAGGGGGCCGGGGAGCTGTTTTTT. Residues: CASSETGQGAGELFF. Full variable domain (missing parts from reference TRBV2 and TRBJ2-2): EPEVTQTPSHQVTQMGQEVILRCVPISNHLYFYWYRQILGQKVEFLVSFYNNEISEKSEIFDDQFSVERPDGSNFTLKIRSTKLEDSAMYFCASSETGQGAGELFFGEGSRLTVL.

This chain connects TRBV19 to TRBJ1-5; 9 bases agree with TRBD1. V lost 4 bases and J lost 5; bases outside the gene matches: 9. Germline V CDR1 and CDR2: LNHDA, SQIVND (reference sequence). CDR3 size: 16 residues. DNA for the CDR3: TGTGCCAGTAGTACCCGCGGGACAGGGAGACATCAGCCCCAGCATTTT. This sequence encodes CASSTRGTGRHQPQHF.

This clonotype was counted ten times or more. This chain connects TRBV30 to TRBJ2-3, with D uncertain. The V end lost 4 bases, the J end lost 8 bases, and 10 bases lay between the germline ends. The CDR3 extends over 11 amino acids. Per the germline V gene, CDR1 is GTSNPN and CDR2 is SVGIG (reference sequence). The CDR3: CAWTLLGTQYF. The CDR3 bases are TGTGCCTGGACCCTCCTAGGTACGCAGTATTTT.

This clonotype was recorded at least ten times. This chain joins TRBV7-3 and TRBJ1-1, with 9 bases fitting TRBD1. The germline V gene encodes CDR1 SGHTA and CDR2 FQGTGA. The ends lost 3 bases at V and 11 bases at J; junction bases unmatched: 10. The CDR3 has 14 residues. CDR3 bases: TGTGCCAGCAGCTTCGGACAGGGGTCGATCGGGGCTTTCTTT. Translation gives CASSFGQGSIGAFF.

The V gene is TRBV19, the J gene TRBJ2-4; D might be TRBD1 (6 bases). Deletions cut 4 bases from V and 0 bases from J, with 19 bases between. This CDR3 contains 18 residues. The germline V gene has CDR1 LNHDA and CDR2 SQIVND (reference sequence). The CDR3 protein is CASSTPSRDTLAKNIQYF. The CDR3 DNA reads as TGTGCCAGTAGTACCCCATCCCGGGACACCTTAGCCAAAAACATTCAGTACTTC.

Concerning this clonotype: With a much larger clone just one base away, this may be a read error. The V gene is TRBV5-8, the J gene TRBJ2-3; 7 bases map to TRBD1. Germline values: CDR1 SGHTS, CDR2 YDEGEE. The length of the CDR3 is 17 residues. CDR3 in DNA: TGTGCCAGCAGCTTGGGGGGGACAGTACCCGTCACAGATACGCTGTATTTT. Encoded protein: CASSLGGTVPVTDTLYF.

Only a few counts were recorded for this clonotype. The chain recombines TRBV4-3 with TRBJ2-1; D might be TRBD1 (5 bases). The CDR3 has 14 amino acids. The germline V gene has CDR1 LGHNA and CDR2 YSLEER. V shed 6 bases and J shed 0 bases, with 9 bases lying between them. CDR3 DNA: TGCGCCAGCAGTTCAGGGCTCTCCTACAATGAGCAGTTCTTC. Its protein product is CASSSGLSYNEQFF.

This clonotype was recorded at least ten times. V usage is TRBV7-2 and J usage is TRBJ1-6; possible D gene TRBD1, 6 bases. Trimming took 5 bases from V and 10 from J, leaving 18 bases between them. Germline CDR1 and CDR2: SGHTA and FQGNSA. The CDR3 runs 15 residues. CDR3 residues: CASSPTGMRDSPLHF. CDR3 bases: TGTGCCAGCAGCCCCACAGGGATGAGAGACTCACCCCTCCACTTT.

This clonotype has ten or more counts. V and J are TRBV15 and TRBJ1-5; TRBD1 matches 7 bases. This CDR3 has 15 residues. V shed 3 bases, J shed 0 bases, and the junction held 2 bases outside the gene matches. Germline CDR1 is LNHNV and CDR2 is YYDKDF (reference sequence). Here the CDR3 reads CATSRTGNSNQPQHF. The CDR3 region has the DNA TGTGCCACCAGCAGGACAGGGAATAGCAATCAGCCCCAGCATTTT.

Remarks on this clonotype: A much larger clone lies one base from this, so it may be a read error. V usage is TRBV14 and J usage is TRBJ2-7, with D possibly matching TRBD1 (6 bases). Per the germline V gene, CDR1 is SGHDN and CDR2 is FVKESK. CDR3 length: 14 residues. The CDR3 DNA is TGTGCCAGCAGCTCACAGGGTTTAGGCTACGAGCAGAACTTC. Translation: CASSSQGLGYEQNF.

This clonotype appeared a few times. This chain joins TRBV20-1 and TRBJ2-1, with D hard to call. Germline V lookup: CDR1 DFQATT, CDR2 SNEGSKA (reference sequence). The CDR3 contains 13 residues. The V gene lost 6 bases and the J gene lost 2 bases, with 11 bases spanning the gap. CDR3 coding DNA: TGCAGTGCCCCGGCCCGACCCTACAATGAGCAGTTCTTC. Translation: CSAPARPYNEQFF.

The chain employs TRBV10-3 and TRBJ2-3; 10 bases match TRBD2. The junction had 7 bases not matched to a gene; V was cut back by 4 bases and J by 3 bases. Germline lookup yields CDR1 ENHRY and CDR2 SYGVKD. CDR3 length equals 16 residues. The CDR3 DNA reads as TGTGCCATCAGTGCCATCAGCGGGGGGGCGACAGATACGCAGTATTTT. Amino acid sequence: CAISAISGGATDTQYF.

This clonotype occurred a few times. The chain is built from TRBV11-2 and TRBJ2-3; no reliable D call. This CDR3 has 19 residues. The germline V gene has CDR1 SGHAT and CDR2 FQNNGV. Trimming stripped 1 base from V and 0 bases from J, with 20 bases between. CDR3 amino acids: CASSLGGSVLEASTDTQYF. CDR3 sequence (DNA): TGTGCCAGCAGCTTAGGAGGCAGCGTTCTAGAGGCTAGCACAGATACGCAGTATTTT.

The chain combines TRBV7-9 with TRBJ2-7, with TRBD2 identical over 12 bases. CDR3 size: 16 residues. The germline V gene has CDR1 SEHNR and CDR2 FQNEAQ (reference sequence). Trimming cost V 3 bases and J 5 bases; bases outside gene matches: 8. CDR3 loop: CASSLFGLAGRNEQYF. Written as DNA, the CDR3 is TGTGCCAGCAGCTTGTTCGGACTAGCGGGGCGAAACGAGCAGTACTTC.

The chain carries TRBV6-1 and TRBJ2-1; 9 nucleotides match TRBD1. Trimming removed 6 bases from V and 1 base from J; junction bases left unmatched: 4. The length of the CDR3 is 15 residues. The germline gives CDR1 MNHNS, CDR2 SASEGT. In nucleotides, the CDR3 is TGTGCCAGCAGAAGACAGGGGGTTTCCTACAATGAGCAGTTCTTC. Protein product: CASRRQGVSYNEQFF.

This clonotype was recorded at least ten times. The chain links TRBV27 to TRBJ1-5; 9 positions agree with TRBD1. Per germline, CDR1 MNHEY and CDR2 SMNVEV (reference sequence). The CDR3 is 15 amino acids. With V trimmed by 8 bases and J by 4 bases, 9 bases remained unmatched. The CDR3 nucleotides are TGTGCCAGCTCCCCTTACGGGACAGGGAATCAGCCCCAGCATTTT. This codes for CASSPYGTGNQPQHF.

This chain uses TRBV6-5 with TRBJ1-2; D ambiguous. V shed 0 bases and J shed 8 bases, with 16 bases lying between them. From germline, CDR1 is MNHEY and CDR2 SVGAGI. CDR3 length: 15 residues. The CDR3 is CASSYSKAGGYGYTF. The CDR3 DNA follows: TGTGCCAGCAGTTACTCGAAGGCAGGAGGGTACGGCTACACCTTC.

This clonotype was detected a few times. The chain has TRBV28 and TRBJ1-2; no firm D call. Per germline, CDR1 MDHEN and CDR2 SYDVKM. Trimming left V 4 bases short and J 8 bases short, with 17 bases between. The CDR3 length is 14 residues. Here the CDR3 reads CASSSPGLLGGYTF. CDR3 in DNA: TGTGCCAGCAGTTCCCCCGGGCTCCTCGGGGGCTACACCTTC.

This clonotype was observed a handful of times. The chain links TRBV28 to TRBJ2-7, with TRBD1 as a possible D gene (6 bases). This CDR3 is 18 amino acids long. Trimming removed 3 bases at V and 3 bases at J, with 24 bases between. Germline assignment: CDR1 MDHEN and CDR2 SYDVKM. This chain's CDR3 is CASSFSPVPRTDIYEQYF. DNA for the CDR3: TGTGCCAGCAGTTTCTCACCCGTCCCCCGGACAGATATCTACGAGCAGTACTTC. Complete variable domain (other parts from reference TRBV28 and TRBJ2-7): DVKVTQSSRYLVKRTGEKVFLECVQDMDHENMFWYRQDPGLGLRLIYFSYDVKMKEKGDIPEGYSVSREKKERFSLILESASTNQTSMYLCASSFSPVPRTDIYEQYFGPGTRLTVT.

This clonotype showed up many times. In nucleotides, the CDR3 is TGTGCCAGCAGCTGGGACTATAGCACAGATACGCAGTATTTT. Its protein is CASSWDYSTDTQYF. The rearrangement uses TRBV25-1 and TRBJ2-3; 7 positions match TRBD2. The V and J ends lost 6 bases and 0 bases, in that order; junction bases with no gene match: 3. This CDR3 is 14 amino acids long. The germline gives CDR1 MGHDK, CDR2 SYGVNS. The whole variable domain, filled in from reference TRBV25-1 and TRBJ2-3, reads EADIYQTPRYLVIGTGKKITLECSQTMGHDKMYWYQQDPGMELHLIHYSYGVNSTEKGDLSSESTVSRIRTEHFPLTLESARPSHTSQYLCASSWDYSTDTQYFGPGTRLTVL.